The clone carrying this TCR beta chain has a count of ten or more. The antigen remains undetermined. Germline V lookup: CDR1 SGHVS, CDR2 FQNEAQ. CDR3 size: 14 residues. V lost 1 base and J lost 3, with 6 bases in between. This sample is part of a study of T cells after yellow fever vaccination. Overall study findings and caveats: Researchers report a weaker secondary response that nonetheless peaked faster, day 5 versus 15. Subsequent to the booster, the majority of primary-vaccination clones reappeared (around 96% CD4, around 90% CD8).

TCRdb independently ran MiXCR on the 5' RACE reads; one entry per CDR3 protein. The table records about 53,000 distinct CDR3 sequences, approximately 7.7% of them present only once. This clonotype was sampled from a man in his late teens or twenties who received the YFV17D yellow fever vaccine. The V gene is TRBV7-8, the J gene TRBJ2-2; unclear D gene. Sample: CD8+ T cells sorted from PBMCs, taken on the day of the first yellow fever vaccination. The CDR3: CASSLEGHTGELFF. Here the CDR3 DNA reads TGTGCCAGCAGCTTAGAGGGCCACACCGGGGAGCTGTTTTTT.